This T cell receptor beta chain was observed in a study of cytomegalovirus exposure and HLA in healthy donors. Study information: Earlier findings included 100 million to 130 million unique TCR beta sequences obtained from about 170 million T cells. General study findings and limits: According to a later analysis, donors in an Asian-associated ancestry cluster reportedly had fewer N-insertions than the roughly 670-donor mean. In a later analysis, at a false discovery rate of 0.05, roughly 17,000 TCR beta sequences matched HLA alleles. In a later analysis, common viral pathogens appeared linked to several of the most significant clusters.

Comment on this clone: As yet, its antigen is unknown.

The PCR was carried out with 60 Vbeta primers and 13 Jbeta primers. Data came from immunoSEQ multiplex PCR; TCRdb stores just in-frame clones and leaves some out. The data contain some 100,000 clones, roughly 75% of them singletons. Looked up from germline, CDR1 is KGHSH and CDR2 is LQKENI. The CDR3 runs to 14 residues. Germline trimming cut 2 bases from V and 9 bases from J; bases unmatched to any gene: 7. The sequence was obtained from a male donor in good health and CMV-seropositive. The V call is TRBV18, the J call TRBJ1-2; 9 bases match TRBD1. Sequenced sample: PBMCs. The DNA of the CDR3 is TGTGCCAGCTCACCAGACGGACAGGGGATGAGCTACACCTTC. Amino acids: CASSPDGQGMSYTF. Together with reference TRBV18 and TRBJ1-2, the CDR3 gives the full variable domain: NAGVMQNPRHLVRRRGQEARLRCSPMKGHSHVYWYRQLPEEGLKFMVYLQKENIIDESGMPKERFSAEFPKEGPSILRIQQVVRGDSAAYFCASSPDGQGMSYTFGSGTRLTVV.